This TCR beta chain originates from a study of Graves' ophthalmopathy and Graves' hyperthyroidism. Amplified material comprised TCR beta CDR3 regions derived from RNA transcripts. The authors performed first-round RT-PCR with HTBI primers and then a second-round multiplex PCR. TCRdb used MiXCR to reprocess the multiplex PCR reads, holding one entry per CDR3 protein. This table holds around 1,000,000 distinct CDR3 sequences, about 40% found once. The germline CDR1 and CDR2 sequences are SGHDN and FVKESK. The length of the CDR3 is 15 residues. V lost 3 bases and J lost 2, with 12 bases in between. This clonotype was observed a few times. The antigen remains undetermined. Whole-study findings and limits: Ophthalmopathy progression was predicted with 55% to 71% sensitivity and about 74% specificity. In blood appeared most of the expanded thyroid clonotypes whose frequency exceeded 0.001.

Material for sequencing was peripheral blood or thyroid tissue (not recorded which). This receptor was identified in an adult man with Graves' hyperthyroidism. The chain combines TRBV14 with TRBJ2-3; tentative D call: TRBD1 (6 bases). The CDR3 sequence: CASSQTRTATDTQYF. The CDR3 DNA sequence: TGTGCCAGCAGCCAGACGAGGACAGCCACAGATACGCAGTATTTT.